This is a list of T cell receptor beta chains from one sample in a study of CD8 T cells in Susac syndrome. TCRdb used MiXCR to reprocess the immunoSEQ multiplex PCR reads, holding one entry per CDR3 protein. The sample has 110,000 to 150,000 distinct CDR3 sequences, more than 90% seen once. Sequences were obtained from CD4+ T cells from PBMCs. Source of these receptors: a human donor with Susac syndrome. Each CDR3 is given with its conserved first and last residue. The D gene is left open where the match is weak. The size entry is marked missing in some rows and otherwise reads once, few, many or a size class.

j_gene: TRBJ2-3; v_gene: TRBV20-1; d_gene: NA; abundance: NA; CDR3nt: TGCAGTGCTGGTTCTAGCGTGGCAGATACGCAGTATTTT; CDR3aa: CSAGSSVADTQYF
j_gene: TRBJ2-2; v_gene: TRBV4-1; d_gene: NA; abundance: NA; CDR3nt: TGCGCCAGCAGCCAGACCTGGACAGCGAACACCGGGGAGCTGTTTTTT; CDR3aa: CASSQTWTANTGELFF
j_gene: TRBJ2-1; v_gene: TRBV20-1; d_gene: NA; abundance: NA; CDR3nt: TGCAGTGCGAGCGGGCCCTCCTACAATGAGCAGTTCTTC; CDR3aa: CSASGPSYNEQFF
j_gene: TRBJ1-1; v_gene: TRBV18; d_gene: NA; abundance: NA; CDR3nt: TGTGCCAGCTCGCAGGACCAGAACACTGAAGCTTTCTTT; CDR3aa: CASSQDQNTEAFF
j_gene: TRBJ2-1; v_gene: TRBV4-1; d_gene: TRBD1; abundance: once; CDR3nt: TGCGCCAGCAGCCAAGATGGGGGGACAGGGCAGTTCTTC; CDR3aa: CASSQDGGTGQFF
j_gene: TRBJ2-7; v_gene: TRBV5-1; d_gene: NA; abundance: NA; CDR3nt: TGCGCCAGCAGACGGGCCGCCGGGCTTGAGCAGTACTTC; CDR3aa: CASRRAAGLEQYF
j_gene: TRBJ2-1; v_gene: TRBV5-4; d_gene: TRBD2; abundance: NA; CDR3nt: TGTGCCAGCAGCGCTCGACTAGCGGGGGGCGTAGATGAGCAGTTCTTC; CDR3aa: CASSARLAGGVDEQFF
j_gene: TRBJ2-1; v_gene: TRBV4-1; d_gene: NA; abundance: once; CDR3nt: TGCGCCAGCAGCCAAGCGGGTGTTGAGCAGTTCTTC; CDR3aa: CASSQAGVEQFF
j_gene: TRBJ2-2; v_gene: TRBV12-3/TRBV12-4; d_gene: NA; abundance: NA; CDR3nt: TGTGCCAGCAGTGGACACGTGAGGACTAAGAACACCGGGGAGCTGTTTTTT; CDR3aa: CASSGHVRTKNTGELFF
j_gene: TRBJ2-7; v_gene: TRBV12-3/TRBV12-4; d_gene: NA; abundance: NA; CDR3nt: TGTGCCAGCAGTTCCTTCCACGAGCAGTACTTC; CDR3aa: CASSSFHEQYF
j_gene: TRBJ1-6; v_gene: TRBV2; d_gene: TRBD1; abundance: NA; CDR3nt: TGTGCCAGCAACCAACAGGGGAATTCACCCCTCCACTTT; CDR3aa: CASNQQGNSPLHF
j_gene: TRBJ1-1; v_gene: TRBV10-3; d_gene: NA; abundance: NA; CDR3nt: TGTGCCACTAGGGGAGATCAGGGAGTCTCTGAAGCTTTCTTT; CDR3aa: CATRGDQGVSEAFF
j_gene: TRBJ1-6; v_gene: TRBV20-1; d_gene: NA; abundance: NA; CDR3nt: TGCAGTGCTGGGGGTCCCCTCGCGAATTCACCCCTCCACTTT; CDR3aa: CSAGGPLANSPLHF
j_gene: TRBJ2-7; v_gene: TRBV5-4; d_gene: NA; abundance: NA; CDR3nt: TGTGCCAGCAGCGCAATCCAGGGGACAACCCCCTACGAGCAGTACTTC; CDR3aa: CASSAIQGTTPYEQYF
j_gene: TRBJ1-1; v_gene: TRBV6-1; d_gene: NA; abundance: NA; CDR3nt: TGTGCCAGCAGTATTGCAGGGGTGAACACTGAAGCTTTCTTT; CDR3aa: CASSIAGVNTEAFF
j_gene: TRBJ1-5; v_gene: TRBV7-2; d_gene: NA; abundance: NA; CDR3nt: TGTGCCAGCAGCTACGACACTGCACAGCCCCAGCATTTT; CDR3aa: CASSYDTAQPQHF
j_gene: TRBJ1-1; v_gene: TRBV23-1; d_gene: TRBD1; abundance: NA; CDR3nt: TGCGCCAGCAGTCTCCCGGGGACAGGGGTAGGCACTGAAGCTTTCTTT; CDR3aa: CASSLPGTGVGTEAFF
j_gene: TRBJ1-3; v_gene: TRBV15; d_gene: NA; abundance: NA; CDR3nt: TGTGCCACCAGCAGAGGCCCACAGGGACCTGGAAACACCATATATTTT; CDR3aa: CATSRGPQGPGNTIYF
j_gene: TRBJ2-5; v_gene: TRBV20-1; d_gene: NA; abundance: NA; CDR3nt: TGCAGTGCCCCGAAAGCAGTTCAGGAGACCCAGTACTTC; CDR3aa: CSAPKAVQETQYF
j_gene: TRBJ2-1; v_gene: TRBV7-9; d_gene: NA; abundance: NA; CDR3nt: TGTGCCAGCAGCTTAGGCGGGTTAGCCTACAATGAGCAGTTCTTC; CDR3aa: CASSLGGLAYNEQFF
j_gene: TRBJ1-1; v_gene: TRBV20-1; d_gene: TRBD1; abundance: NA; CDR3nt: TGCAGTGCTCTTAGACAGGGGGCTGTGAACACTGAAGCTTTCTTT; CDR3aa: CSALRQGAVNTEAFF
j_gene: TRBJ2-3; v_gene: TRBV18; d_gene: TRBD1; abundance: NA; CDR3nt: TGTGCCAGCTCACGGACAGGAGATACGCAGTATTTT; CDR3aa: CASSRTGDTQYF
j_gene: TRBJ2-5; v_gene: TRBV20-1; d_gene: TRBD1; abundance: NA; CDR3nt: TGCAGTGCTAGGGAGACAGGGACCCAAGAGACCCAGTACTTC; CDR3aa: CSARETGTQETQYF
j_gene: TRBJ2-7; v_gene: TRBV7-4; d_gene: NA; abundance: NA; CDR3nt: TGTGCCAGCAGCTGCCTCGAAGGGGGCTACGAGCAGTACTTC; CDR3aa: CASSCLEGGYEQYF
j_gene: TRBJ2-7; v_gene: TRBV14; d_gene: NA; abundance: NA; CDR3nt: TGTGCCAGCAGCCCGTTGGGAGCGGGTGACTCCTACGAGCAGTACTTC; CDR3aa: CASSPLGAGDSYEQYF
j_gene: TRBJ2-5; v_gene: TRBV6-5; d_gene: NA; abundance: NA; CDR3nt: TGTGCCAGCACATCGCAAGGGGAGACCCAGTACTTC; CDR3aa: CASTSQGETQYF
j_gene: TRBJ2-1; v_gene: TRBV4-1; d_gene: NA; abundance: NA; CDR3nt: TGCGCCAGCAGCGAGCAGCGGGTCTCCTACAATGAGCAGTTCTTC; CDR3aa: CASSEQRVSYNEQFF
j_gene: TRBJ2-1; v_gene: TRBV18; d_gene: NA; abundance: NA; CDR3nt: TGTGCCAGCTCACCAGTCCTGCTGGGGGGCCATGATGAGCAGTTCTTC; CDR3aa: CASSPVLLGGHDEQFF
j_gene: TRBJ1-1; v_gene: TRBV19; d_gene: NA; abundance: NA; CDR3nt: TGTGCCAGTAGTATAGTTGGGGACACTGAAGCTTTCTTT; CDR3aa: CASSIVGDTEAFF
j_gene: TRBJ1-3; v_gene: TRBV12-3/TRBV12-4; d_gene: NA; abundance: NA; CDR3nt: TGTGCCAGCAGTTACTGGGACGGAGACACCATATATTTT; CDR3aa: CASSYWDGDTIYF